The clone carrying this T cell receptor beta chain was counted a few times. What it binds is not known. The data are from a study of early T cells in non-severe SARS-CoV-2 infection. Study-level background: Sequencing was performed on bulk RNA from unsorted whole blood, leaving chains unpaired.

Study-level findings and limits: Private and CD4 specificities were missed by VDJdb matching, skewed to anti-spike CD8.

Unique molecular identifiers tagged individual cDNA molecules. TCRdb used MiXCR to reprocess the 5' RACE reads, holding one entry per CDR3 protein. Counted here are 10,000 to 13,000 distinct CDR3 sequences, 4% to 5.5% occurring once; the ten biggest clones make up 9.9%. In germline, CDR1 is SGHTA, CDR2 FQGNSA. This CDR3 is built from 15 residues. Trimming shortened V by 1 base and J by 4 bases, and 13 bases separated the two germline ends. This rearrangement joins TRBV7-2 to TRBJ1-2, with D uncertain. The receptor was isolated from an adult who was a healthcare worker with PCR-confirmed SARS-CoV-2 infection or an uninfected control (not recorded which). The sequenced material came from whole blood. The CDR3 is CASSLELGAVYGYTF. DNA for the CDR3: TGTGCCAGCAGCTTAGAGCTTGGCGCGGTCTATGGCTACACCTTC.